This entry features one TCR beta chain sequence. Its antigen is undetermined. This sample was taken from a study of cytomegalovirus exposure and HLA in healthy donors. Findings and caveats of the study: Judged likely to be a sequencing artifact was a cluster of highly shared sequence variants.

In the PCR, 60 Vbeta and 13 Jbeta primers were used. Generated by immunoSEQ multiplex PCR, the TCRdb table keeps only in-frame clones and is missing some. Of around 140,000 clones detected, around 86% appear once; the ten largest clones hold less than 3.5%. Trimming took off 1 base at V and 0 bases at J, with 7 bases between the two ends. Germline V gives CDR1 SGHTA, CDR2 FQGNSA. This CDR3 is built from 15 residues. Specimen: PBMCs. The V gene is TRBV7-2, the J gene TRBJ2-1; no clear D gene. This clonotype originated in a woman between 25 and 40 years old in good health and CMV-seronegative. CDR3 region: CASSLVRLSYNEQFF. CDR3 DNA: TGTGCCAGCAGCTTAGTACGACTCTCCTACAATGAGCAGTTCTTC.